This TCR beta chain was found in a study of blood T cells in healthy people across ages. In the case of this clonotype: What it binds is not known.

Points from the study as a whole: Leaving the PBMCs unsorted stopped any conclusive comparison of naive versus antigen-experienced cells. Long-lived donors carried more naive CD4+ cells and greater diversity than aged donors.

The V gene's germline CDR1 is SGDLS and CDR2 YYNGEE. This CDR3 region has 13 residues. V lost 2 bases, J lost 2 bases, and 7 bases lay in between. The authors ran a second PCR of 7 to 11 cycles using a sample-barcoded 5' primer and a J-beta primer mix. Each cDNA was tagged by a template-switch adaptor containing 12 random nucleotides. TCRdb independently ran MiXCR on the 5' RACE reads; one entry per CDR3 protein. The table shows around 1,700,000 distinct CDR3 sequences, with about 28% occurring only once. The sequenced sample consisted of blood. This sequence was found in a woman younger than 45 in good health. The rearrangement joins TRBV9 to TRBJ1-2; D is ambiguous. DNA of the CDR3: TGTGCCAGCAGCGTTATGGACAACTATGGCTACACCTTC. Translation: CASSVMDNYGYTF.